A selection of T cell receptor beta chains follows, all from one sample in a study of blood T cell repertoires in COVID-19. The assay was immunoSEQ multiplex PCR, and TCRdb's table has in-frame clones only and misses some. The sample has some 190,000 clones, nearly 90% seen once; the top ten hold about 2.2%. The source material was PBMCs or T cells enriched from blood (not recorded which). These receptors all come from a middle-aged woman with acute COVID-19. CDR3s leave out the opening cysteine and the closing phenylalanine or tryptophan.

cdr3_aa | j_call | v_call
ASSTQGPPMYNEQF | TRBJ2-1 | TRBV18
ASSEIRGQETQY | TRBJ2-5 | TRBV28
ASSVGSDTGELF | TRBJ2-2 | TRBV9
SATDRGRNTEAF | TRBJ1-1 | TRBV29-1
ASSLSGGSKNEQF | TRBJ2-1 | TRBV5-1
ASSQPGTGEETQY | TRBJ2-5 | TRBV18
ASRGEGPTYEQY | TRBJ2-7 | TRBV2
ATSRDFGRGQETQY | TRBJ2-5 | TRBV15
ASSKSSNTEAF | TRBJ1-1 | TRBV2
ASSEAGPGELF | TRBJ2-2 | TRBV25-1
ASSPVPTRLASTDTQY | TRBJ2-3 | TRBV18
ASSLDSSGGFDTQY | TRBJ2-3 | TRBV5-1
ARGGRSNNSPLH | TRBJ1-6 | TRBV30
ASSFREAKLF | TRBJ1-4 | TRBV28
ASKEGNNQPQH | TRBJ1-5 | TRBV28
ASSVVGGPQETQY | TRBJ2-5 | TRBV9
ASSVVNAGGLTGELF | TRBJ2-2 | TRBV9